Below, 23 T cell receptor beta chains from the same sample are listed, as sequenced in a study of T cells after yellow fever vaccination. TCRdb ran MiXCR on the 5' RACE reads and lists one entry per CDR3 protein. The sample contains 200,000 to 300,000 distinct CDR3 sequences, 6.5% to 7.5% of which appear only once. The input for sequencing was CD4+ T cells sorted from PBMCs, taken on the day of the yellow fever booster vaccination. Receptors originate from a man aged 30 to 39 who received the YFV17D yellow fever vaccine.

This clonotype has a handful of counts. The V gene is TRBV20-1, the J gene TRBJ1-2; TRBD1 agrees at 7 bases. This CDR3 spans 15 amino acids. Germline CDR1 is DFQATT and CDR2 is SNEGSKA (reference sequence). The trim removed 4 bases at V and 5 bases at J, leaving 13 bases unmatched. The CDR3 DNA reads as TGCAGTGCTACATACCAAGACAGGGAAGGGTATGGCTACACCTTC. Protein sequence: CSATYQDREGYGYTF.

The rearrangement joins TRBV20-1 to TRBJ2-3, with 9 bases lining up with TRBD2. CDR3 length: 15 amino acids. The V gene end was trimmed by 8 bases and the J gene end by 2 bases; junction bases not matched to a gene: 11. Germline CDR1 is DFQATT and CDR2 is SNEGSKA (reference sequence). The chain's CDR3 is CSTGRRLAATDTQYF. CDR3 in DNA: TGCAGTACTGGGCGCCGACTAGCGGCCACAGATACGCAGTATTTT.

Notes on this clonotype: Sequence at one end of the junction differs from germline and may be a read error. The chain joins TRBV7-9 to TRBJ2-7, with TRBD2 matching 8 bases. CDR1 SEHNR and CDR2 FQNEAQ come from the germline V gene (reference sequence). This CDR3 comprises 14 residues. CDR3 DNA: TGTGCCAGCAGCGTCAGGACTAGCTCCCACGAGCAGTACTTC. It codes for CASSVRTSSHEQYF.

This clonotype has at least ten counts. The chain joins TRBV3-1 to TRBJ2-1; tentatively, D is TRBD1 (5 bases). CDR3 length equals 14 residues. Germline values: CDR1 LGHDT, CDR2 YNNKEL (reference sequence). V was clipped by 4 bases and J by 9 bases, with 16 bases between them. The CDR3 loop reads CASSLFAARGEQFF. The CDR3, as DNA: TGTGCCAGCAGCCTGTTTGCCGCAAGGGGTGAGCAGTTCTTC.

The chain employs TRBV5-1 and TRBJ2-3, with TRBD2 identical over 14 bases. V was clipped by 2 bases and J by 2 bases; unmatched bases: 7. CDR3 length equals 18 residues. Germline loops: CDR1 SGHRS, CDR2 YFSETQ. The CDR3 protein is CASSFWTSGRTLTDTQYF. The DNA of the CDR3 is TGCGCCAGCAGCTTCTGGACTAGCGGGAGGACACTCACAGATACGCAGTATTTT.

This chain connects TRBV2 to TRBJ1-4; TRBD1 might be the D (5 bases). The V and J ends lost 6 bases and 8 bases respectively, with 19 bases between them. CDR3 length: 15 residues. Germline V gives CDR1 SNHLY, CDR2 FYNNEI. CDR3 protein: CASRLQGPEGEKLFF. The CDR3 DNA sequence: TGTGCCAGCAGACTCCAGGGTCCGGAGGGGGAAAAACTGTTTTTT.

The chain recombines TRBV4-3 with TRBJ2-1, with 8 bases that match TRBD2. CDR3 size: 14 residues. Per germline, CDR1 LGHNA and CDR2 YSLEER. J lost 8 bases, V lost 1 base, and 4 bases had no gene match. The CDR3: CASSQAGGGYEQFF. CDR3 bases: TGCGCCAGCAGCCAAGCGGGGGGGGGGTATGAGCAGTTCTTC.

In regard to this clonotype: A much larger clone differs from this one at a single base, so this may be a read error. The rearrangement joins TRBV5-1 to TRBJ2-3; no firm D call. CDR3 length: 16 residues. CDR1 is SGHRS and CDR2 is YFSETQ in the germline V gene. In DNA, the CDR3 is TGCGTCAGCAGCTTGGCCGCCTCCACTAGCACAGATACGCAGTATTTT. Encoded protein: CVSSLAASTSTDTQYF. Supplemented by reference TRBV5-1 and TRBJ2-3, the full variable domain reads KAGVTQTPRYLIKTRGQQVTLSCSPISGHRSVSWYQQTPGQGLQFLFEYFSETQRNKGNFPGRFSGRQFSNSRSEMNVSTLELGDSALYLCVSSLAASTSTDTQYFGPGTRLTVL.

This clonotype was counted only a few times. The CDR3 sequence: CASSWMTVGGAGSKNIQYF. As DNA, the CDR3 is TGTGCCAGCAGTTGGATGACCGTGGGGGGCGCAGGGTCCAAAAACATTCAGTACTTC. The chain joins TRBV28 to TRBJ2-4; D may correspond to TRBD1 or TRBD2 (6 bases each). Germline V gene lookup returns CDR1 MDHEN and CDR2 SYDVKM. The CDR3 is 19 amino acids. Trimming took 4 bases from V and 2 from J, leaving 24 bases between them. The full variable domain, its missing parts supplied by reference TRBV28 and TRBJ2-4, is DVKVTQSSRYLVKRTGEKVFLECVQDMDHENMFWYRQDPGLGLRLIYFSYDVKMKEKGDIPEGYSVSREKKERFSLILESASTNQTSMYLCASSWMTVGGAGSKNIQYFGAGTRLSVL.

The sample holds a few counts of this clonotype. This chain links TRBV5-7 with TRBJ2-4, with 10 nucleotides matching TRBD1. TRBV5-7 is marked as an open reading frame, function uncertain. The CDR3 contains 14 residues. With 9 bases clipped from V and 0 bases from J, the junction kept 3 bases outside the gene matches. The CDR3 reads CATGTGVAKNIQYF. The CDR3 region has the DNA TGTGCCACCGGGACAGGGGTAGCCAAAAACATTCAGTACTTC.

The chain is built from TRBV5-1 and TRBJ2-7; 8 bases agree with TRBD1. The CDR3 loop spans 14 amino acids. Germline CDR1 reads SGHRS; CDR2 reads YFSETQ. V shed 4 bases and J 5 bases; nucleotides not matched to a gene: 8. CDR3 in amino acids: CASSRRTGLNEQYF. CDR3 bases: TGCGCCAGCAGCCGACGGACAGGGTTGAACGAGCAGTACTTC.

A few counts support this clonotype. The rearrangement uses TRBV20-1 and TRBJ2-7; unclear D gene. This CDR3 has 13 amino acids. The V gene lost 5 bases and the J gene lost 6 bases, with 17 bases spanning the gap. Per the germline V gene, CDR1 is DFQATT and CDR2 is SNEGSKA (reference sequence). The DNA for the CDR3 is TGCAGTGCTGGTGGAGCACGGAGTGGCGAGCAGTACTTC. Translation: CSAGGARSGEQYF.

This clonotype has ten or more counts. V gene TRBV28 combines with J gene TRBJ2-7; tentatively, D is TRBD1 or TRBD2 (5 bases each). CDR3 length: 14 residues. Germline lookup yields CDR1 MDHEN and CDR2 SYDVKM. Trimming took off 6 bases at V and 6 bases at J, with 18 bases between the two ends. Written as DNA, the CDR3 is TGTGCCAGCAGATGGAAAGGGACGGCAGGCGAGCAGTACTTC. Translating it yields CASRWKGTAGEQYF.

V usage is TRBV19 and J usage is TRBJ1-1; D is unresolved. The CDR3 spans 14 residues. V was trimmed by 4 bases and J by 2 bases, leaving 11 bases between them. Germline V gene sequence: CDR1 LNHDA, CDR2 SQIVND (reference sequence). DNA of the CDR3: TGTGCCAGTAGTAAAGAGGCACTAAACACTGAAGCTTTCTTT. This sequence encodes CASSKEALNTEAFF.

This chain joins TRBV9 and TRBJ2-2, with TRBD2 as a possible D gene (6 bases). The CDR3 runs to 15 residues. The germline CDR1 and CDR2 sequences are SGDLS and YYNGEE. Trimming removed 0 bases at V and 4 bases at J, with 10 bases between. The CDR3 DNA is TGTGCCAGCAGCGTAGTCCCGGGAGTCACCGGGGAGCTGTTTTTT. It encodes CASSVVPGVTGELFF. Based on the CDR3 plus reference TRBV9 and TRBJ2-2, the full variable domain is DSGVTQTPKHLITATGQRVTLRCSPRSGDLSVYWYQQSLDQGLQFLIQYYNGEERAKGNILERFSAQQFPDLHSELNLSSLELGDSALYFCASSVVPGVTGELFFGEGSRLTVL.

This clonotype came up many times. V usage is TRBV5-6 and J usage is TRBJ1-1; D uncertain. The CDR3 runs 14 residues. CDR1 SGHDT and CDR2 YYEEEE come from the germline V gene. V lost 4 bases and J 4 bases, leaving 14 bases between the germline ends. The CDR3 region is CASSRSSWGTEAFF. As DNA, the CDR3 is TGTGCCAGCAGCCGTAGTTCGTGGGGCACTGAAGCTTTCTTT. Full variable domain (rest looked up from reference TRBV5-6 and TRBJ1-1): DAGVTQSPTHLIKTRGQQVTLRCSPKSGHDTVSWYQQALGQGPQFIFQYYEEEERQRGNFPDRFSGHQFPNYSSELNVNALLLGDSALYLCASSRSSWGTEAFFGQGTRLTVV.

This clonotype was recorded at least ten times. CDR3 nucleotide sequence: TGTGCCAGCAGCCACCGAGGGGCAGAGACCCAGTACTTC. It is translated as CASSHRGAETQYF. The J gene is TRBJ2-5, the V gene TRBV7-2, with D tentatively TRBD1 or TRBD2 (5 bases each). V was shortened by 5 bases and J by 4 bases, with 11 bases between the two germline ends. Germline V gene lookup returns CDR1 SGHTA and CDR2 FQGNSA. This CDR3 is built from 13 residues.

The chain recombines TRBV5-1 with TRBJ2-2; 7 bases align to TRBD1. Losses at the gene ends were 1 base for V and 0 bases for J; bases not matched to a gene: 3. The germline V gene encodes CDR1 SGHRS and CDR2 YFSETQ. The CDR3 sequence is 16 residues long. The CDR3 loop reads CASSLTGTANTGELFF. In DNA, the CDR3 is TGCGCCAGCAGCTTGACAGGGACAGCGAACACCGGGGAGCTGTTTTTT.

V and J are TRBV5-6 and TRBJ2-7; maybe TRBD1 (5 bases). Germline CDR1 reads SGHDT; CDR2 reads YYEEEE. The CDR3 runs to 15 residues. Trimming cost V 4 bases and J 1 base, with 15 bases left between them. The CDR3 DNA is TGTGCCAGCAGCCCCCGCGGACATGGATCCTACGAGCAGTACTTC. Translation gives CASSPRGHGSYEQYF.

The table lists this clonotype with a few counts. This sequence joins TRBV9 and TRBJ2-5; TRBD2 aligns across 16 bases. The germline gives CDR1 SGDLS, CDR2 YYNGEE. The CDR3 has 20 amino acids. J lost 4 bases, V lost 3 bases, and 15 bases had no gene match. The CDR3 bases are TGTGCCAGCAGCGCAACTCCGGGACTAGCGGGAGGGCCCCCCCCAGAGACCCAGTACTTC. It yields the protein CASSATPGLAGGPPPETQYF.

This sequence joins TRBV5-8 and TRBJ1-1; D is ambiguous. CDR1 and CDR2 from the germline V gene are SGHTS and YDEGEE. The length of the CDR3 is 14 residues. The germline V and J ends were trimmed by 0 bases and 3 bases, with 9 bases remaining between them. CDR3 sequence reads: CASSLALRHTEAFF. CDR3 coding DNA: TGTGCCAGCAGCTTGGCCCTACGGCACACTGAAGCTTTCTTT.

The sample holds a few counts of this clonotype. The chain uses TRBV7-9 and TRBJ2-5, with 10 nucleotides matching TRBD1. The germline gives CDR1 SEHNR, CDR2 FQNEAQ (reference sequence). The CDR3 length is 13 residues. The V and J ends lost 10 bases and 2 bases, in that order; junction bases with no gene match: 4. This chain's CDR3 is CAMGQGKQETQYF. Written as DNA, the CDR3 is TGTGCCATGGGACAGGGGAAACAAGAGACCCAGTACTTC.

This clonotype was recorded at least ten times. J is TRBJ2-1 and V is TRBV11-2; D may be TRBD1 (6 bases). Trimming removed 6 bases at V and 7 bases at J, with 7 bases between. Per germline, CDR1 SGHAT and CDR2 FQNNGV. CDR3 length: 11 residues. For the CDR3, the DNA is TGTGCCAGCAGACAGGGTAATGAGCAGTTCTTC. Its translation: CASRQGNEQFF.